This TCR beta chain stems from a study of shared clonotypes between healthy human individuals. Study-level information: Samples came from a couple of female and a few male donors aged 18 to 49. The study used three CD4 naive, three CD4 memory, two CD8 naive and one CD8 memory plate per donor. Study outcomes and limitations: Across subsets, estimated richness was generally greater for naive than for memory populations.

The CDR3 length is 14 residues. The germline V gene encodes CDR1 SGHRS and CDR2 YFSETQ. The V gene end was trimmed by 0 bases and the J gene end by 7 bases; junction bases not matched to a gene: 3. Regarding this clone: Its matching antigen is unknown.

Template for every sorted-subset replicate PCR totaled approximately 0.2 ug DNA, tens of thousands of T cell genomes. Measured with immunoSEQ multiplex PCR; TCRdb has only the in-frame clones, and not every one. This table has approximately 2.1 million clones, over 85% appearing once. The gene calls are TRBV5-1 and TRBJ2-4, with 8 nucleotides matching TRBD2. The sample comprised naive CD4+ T cells from PBMCs. Described subset: CD45RA+ positively selected. The sequence came from a man aged 18-30 years in good health. Some clones in this sample may be carry-over from other donors' samples. The CDR3 bases are TGCGCCAGCAGCTTGGAGCCGGGAGGGAACATTCAGTACTTC. Amino acid sequence: CASSLEPGGNIQYF.